These T cell receptor beta chains were read from a single sample in a study of early T cells in non-severe SARS-CoV-2 infection. Each CDR3 protein gets one entry after TCRdb re-called the 5' RACE reads with MiXCR. The sample has 50,000 to 55,000 distinct CDR3 sequences; 7% to 10% are singletons. Sequencing input: whole blood. The receptor source for this set is an adult who was a healthcare worker with PCR-confirmed SARS-CoV-2 infection or an uninfected control (not recorded which). The CDR3 runs from the conserved cysteine through the conserved F or W. Each record gives: V gene, J gene, CDR3 protein.

>TRBV10-3|TRBJ1-2
CAISESMGEYGYTF
>TRBV28|TRBJ2-3
CASRGEGGITDTQYF
>TRBV19|TRBJ2-1
CASSSLAGGPYNEQFF
>TRBV6-2/TRBV6-3|TRBJ2-7
CASSRLAVSYEQYF
>TRBV25-1|TRBJ2-5
CASSEPQGSETQYF
>TRBV7-8|TRBJ2-7
CASSLMYPLGEQYF
>TRBV2|TRBJ2-5
CASSEVPGRETQYF
>TRBV10-2|TRBJ1-1
CASSDLKLNTEAFF
>TRBV3-1|TRBJ1-4
CASSRGDISANEKLFF
>TRBV6-1|TRBJ2-7
CASSEALSGRTYEQYF
>TRBV29-1|TRBJ2-2
CSAVTQGYTGELFF
>TRBV27|TRBJ2-3
CASRWDRVGSWDTQYF
>TRBV7-2|TRBJ2-1
CASNRTSGLNEQFF
>TRBV29-1|TRBJ2-2
CSVVSLNTGELFF
>TRBV5-6|TRBJ2-3
CASSLWGITDTQYF
>TRBV18|TRBJ1-1
CASSTTPQGFIEAFF
>TRBV7-6|TRBJ1-1
CASSFDAGVNTEAFF
>TRBV15|TRBJ2-7
CATSRGGDSYEQYF
>TRBV5-1|TRBJ1-1
CAGNPGGNTEAFF
>TRBV7-8|TRBJ1-6
CASSLAGTGLNSPLHF
>TRBV7-3|TRBJ2-3
CASSLIGGGDTQYF
>TRBV6-2/TRBV6-3|TRBJ2-7
CASSAGQEVMSGLSYEQYF
>TRBV7-2|TRBJ2-1
CASSLAGALYNEQFF
>TRBV7-2|TRBJ1-2
CASSLVAGGGYTF
>TRBV5-5|TRBJ1-2
CASSLRRGTDGLYGYTF
>TRBV5-1|TRBJ2-2
CASSPAAGPQNTGELFF
>TRBV18|TRBJ1-5
CASSPGVDQPQHF
>TRBV19|TRBJ2-1
CASESSSYNEQFF
>TRBV3-1|TRBJ1-2
CASSLGTDYGYTF
>TRBV12-3/TRBV12-4|TRBJ2-1
CASSLANNEQFF